This is a list of T cell receptor beta chains from one sample in a study of blood T cell repertoires in COVID-19. Data came from immunoSEQ multiplex PCR; TCRdb stores just in-frame clones and leaves some out. In the table there are some 77,000 clones, roughly 87% of which are singletons. The sequencing sample was made of peripheral blood. These receptors came from a man aged 25-45 years with acute or convalescent COVID-19. Both conserved end residues are part of each CDR3. D genes are given only for firm matches. Clone size is given for some rows only: seen once, a few or many times, or a class if the clone is expanded.

CASSYSGLAGVEQYF	TGTGCCAGCAGTTACTCGGGACTAGCGGGAGTGGAGCAGTACTTC	TRBV6-2/TRBV6-3	TRBD2	NA	TRBJ2-7
CASSPSRRHCFF	TGTGCCAGCAGTCCCAGCAGAAGACATTGTTTTTTT	TRBV25-1	NA	NA	TRBJ1-4
CASSSTQGPNEQYF	TGTGCCAGCAGTTCTACACAGGGGCCCAACGAGCAGTACTTC	TRBV28	TRBD1	NA	TRBJ2-7
CASSVLRTGDTDTQYF	TGTGCCAGCAGCGTACTACGGACAGGGGACACAGATACGCAGTATTTT	TRBV9	TRBD1	NA	TRBJ2-3
CASSPGTSGRARGELFF	TGTGCCAGCAGCCCCGGGACTAGCGGGAGGGCCCGAGGGGAGCTGTTTTTT	TRBV7-2	TRBD2	NA	TRBJ2-2
CASSLLTSGGGTGELFF	TGCGCCAGCAGCTTACTGACTAGCGGAGGGGGCACCGGGGAGCTGTTTTTT	TRBV5-1	TRBD2	NA	TRBJ2-2
CASSEGDYGYTF	TGTGCCAGCAGCGAAGGGGACTATGGCTACACCTTC	TRBV5-4	NA	once	TRBJ1-2
CASRLQGTDGYTF	TGTGCCAGCAGGCTGCAGGGGACGGATGGCTACACCTTC	TRBV6-5	NA	NA	TRBJ1-2
CASSATEDLHF	TGTGCCAGCAGTGCGACAGAGGACCTCCACTTT	TRBV28	NA	NA	TRBJ1-6
CASSESGQGIVGANVLTF	TGTGCCAGCAGCGAATCGGGACAGGGTATAGTAGGGGCCAACGTCCTGACTTTC	TRBV9	TRBD1	NA	TRBJ2-6
CASSQDVGGGPYEQFF	TGCGCCAGCAGCCAGGACGTGGGTGGCGGGCCTTATGAGCAGTTCTTC	TRBV4-1	NA	NA	TRBJ2-1
CASSSSGVTGELFF	TGTGCCAGCAGCTCGAGTGGAGTCACCGGGGAGCTGTTTTTT	TRBV11-2	NA	NA	TRBJ2-2
CASSVRLDDGYTF	TGCGCCAGCAGCGTAAGACTAGACGATGGCTACACCTTC	TRBV4-3	NA	once	TRBJ1-2
CASDNGNTEAFF	TGTGCCAGCGACAATGGGAACACTGAAGCTTTCTTT	TRBV2	NA	few	TRBJ1-1
CATGLAGGSIRTEQFF	TGTGCCACTGGACTAGCGGGAGGGTCCATAAGGACTGAGCAGTTCTTC	TRBV19	TRBD2	NA	TRBJ2-1
CASSGTGGAAFHEQYF	TGCGCCAGCAGCGGAACAGGGGGCGCTGCTTTCCACGAGCAGTACTTC	TRBV5-1	TRBD1	NA	TRBJ2-7
CASSLGTTYDTQYF	TGCGCCAGCAGCCTAGGGACTACCTACGATACGCAGTATTTT	TRBV5-1	TRBD2	NA	TRBJ2-3
CASSIGSETGKLFF	TGTGCCAGTAGTATAGGCAGCGAGACCGGAAAACTGTTTTTT	TRBV19	NA	once	TRBJ1-4
CASSRGQVASTDTQYF	TGTGCCAGCAGCCGAGGACAGGTGGCTAGCACAGATACGCAGTATTTT	TRBV7-6	TRBD1	NA	TRBJ2-3
CASKPTGGTDTQYF	TGTGCCAGCAAACCAACCGGGGGCACAGATACGCAGTATTTT	TRBV28	NA	NA	TRBJ2-3
CASSPTGLGSEQYF	TGTGCCAGCAGCCCCACGGGACTAGGTTCCGAGCAGTACTTC	TRBV9	TRBD2	NA	TRBJ2-7
CASREESNSPLHF	TGTGCCTCAAGGGAGGAAAGTAATTCACCCCTCCACTTT	TRBV30	NA	once	TRBJ1-6
CASRGTSGSGTQYF	TGTGCCAGCAGAGGGACTAGCGGGAGCGGCACCCAGTACTTC	TRBV7-8	TRBD2	NA	TRBJ2-5
CASSPFGTPQETQYF	TGTGCCAGCAGCCCATTCGGGACTCCACAAGAGACCCAGTACTTC	TRBV14	NA	NA	TRBJ2-5
CASSYRTSVVNEQFF	TGTGCCAGCAGCTACCGGACTAGCGTAGTGAATGAGCAGTTCTTC	TRBV7-9	TRBD2	NA	TRBJ2-1
CASDKKAVHPYEQYF	TGTGCCAGCGATAAAAAAGCGGTACACCCCTACGAGCAGTACTTC	TRBV6-5	NA	few	TRBJ2-7
CASSLRLAGGNTIYF	TGTGCCAGCAGTCTGAGGCTTGCAGGGGGAAACACCATATATTTT	TRBV27	NA	NA	TRBJ1-3
CATSESGTGELGTQYF	TGTGCCACCAGTGAGTCCGGGACAGGGGAGTTGGGTACGCAGTATTTT	TRBV24-1	TRBD1	NA	TRBJ2-3